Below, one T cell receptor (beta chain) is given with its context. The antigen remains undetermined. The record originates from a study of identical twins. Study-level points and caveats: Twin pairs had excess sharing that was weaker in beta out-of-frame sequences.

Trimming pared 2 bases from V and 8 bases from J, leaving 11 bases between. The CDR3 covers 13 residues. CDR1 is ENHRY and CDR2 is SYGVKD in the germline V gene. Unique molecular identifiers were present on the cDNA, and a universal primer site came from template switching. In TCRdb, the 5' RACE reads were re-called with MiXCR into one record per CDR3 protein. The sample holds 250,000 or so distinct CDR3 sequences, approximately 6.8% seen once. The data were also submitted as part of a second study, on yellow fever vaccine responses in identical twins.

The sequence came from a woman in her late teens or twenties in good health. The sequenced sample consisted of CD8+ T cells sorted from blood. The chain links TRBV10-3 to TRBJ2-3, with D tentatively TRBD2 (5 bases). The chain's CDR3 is CAISEEGSGTQYF. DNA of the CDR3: TGTGCCATCAGTGAGGAGGGTTCGGGTACGCAGTATTTT.